Following are 2 T cell receptor beta chains from one sample sequenced in a study of blood T cell repertoires in COVID-19. Assay used: immunoSEQ multiplex PCR; TCRdb lists only in-frame clones, some missing. The sample includes 230,000 or so clones, around 80% seen only once; the top ten take about 1.5%. The sample taken for sequencing was peripheral blood. The source of these receptors is a woman aged 40-49 years who had recovered from COVID-19.

A remark on this clone: The sample carries other DNA sequences with the same CDR3. The V call is TRBV7-8, the J call TRBJ2-7; perhaps TRBD1 as D (8 bases). Trimming took 5 bases from V and 4 from J, leaving 21 bases between them. The germline V gene encodes CDR1 SGHVS and CDR2 FQNEAQ. The CDR3 sequence is 16 residues long. Here the CDR3 DNA reads TGTGCCAGCAGCCCTTTAGGCCAACAGGGGGGGTACGAGCAGTACTTC. Protein product: CASSPLGQQGGYEQYF. Filled out from reference TRBV7-8 and TRBJ2-7, the complete variable domain reads GAGVSQSPRYKVAKRGQDVALRCDPISGHVSLFWYQQALGQGPEFLTYFQNEAQLDKSGLPSDRFFAERPEGSVSTLKIQRTQQEDSAVYLCASSPLGQQGGYEQYFGPGTRLTVT.

The chain carries TRBV28 and TRBJ2-7; D is possibly TRBD1 (7 bases). V dropped 2 bases and J dropped 2 bases, with 16 bases sitting between them. The CDR3 loop spans 16 amino acids. CDR1 MDHEN and CDR2 SYDVKM come from the germline V gene. CDR3 DNA sequence: TGTGCCAGCAGTTTACAGGGGGGAGCTTCTCCCTACGAGCAGTACTTC. This translates into CASSLQGGASPYEQYF.